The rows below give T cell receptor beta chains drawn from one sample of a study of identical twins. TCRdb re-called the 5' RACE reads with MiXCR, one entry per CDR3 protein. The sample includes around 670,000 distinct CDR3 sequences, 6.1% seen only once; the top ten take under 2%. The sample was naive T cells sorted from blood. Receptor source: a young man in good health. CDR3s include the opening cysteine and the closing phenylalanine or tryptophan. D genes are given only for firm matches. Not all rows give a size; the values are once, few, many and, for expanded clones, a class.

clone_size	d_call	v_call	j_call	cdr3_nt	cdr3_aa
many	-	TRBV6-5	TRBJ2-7	TGTGCCAGCAGTTATGTACGGAACTCCTACGAGCAGTACTTC	CASSYVRNSYEQYF
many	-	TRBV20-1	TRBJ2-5	TGCAGTGCTAGACGTTTCCAAGAGACCCAGTACTTC	CSARRFQETQYF
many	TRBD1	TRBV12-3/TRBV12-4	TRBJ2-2	TGTGCCAGCAGTCGACAGGGTAGGGCCGGGGAGCTGTTTTTT	CASSRQGRAGELFF
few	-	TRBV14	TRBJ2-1	TGTGCCAGCAGCCAAGAGTTTGTAGCCGGCAATGAGCAGTTCTTC	CASSQEFVAGNEQFF
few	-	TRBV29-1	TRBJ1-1	TGCAGCTCACGGACGGGGAACACTGAAGCTTTCTTT	CSSRTGNTEAFF
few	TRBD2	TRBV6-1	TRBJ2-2	TGTGCCATGCGTGGGACTAGCGGGAACACCGGGGAGCTGTTTTTT	CAMRGTSGNTGELFF
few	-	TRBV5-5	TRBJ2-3	TGTGCCAGCAGCTTCCGGGGAGGGGGCATAATCCCAGATACGCAGTATTTT	CASSFRGGGIIPDTQYF
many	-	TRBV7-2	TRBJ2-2	TGTGCCGTCCAACGTAGAGGGGATAACACCGGGGAGCTGTTTTTT	CAVQRRGDNTGELFF
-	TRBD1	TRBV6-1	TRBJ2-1	TGTGCCAGCAGGGGGGACAGGGTGAATGAGCAGTTCTTC	CASRGDRVNEQFF
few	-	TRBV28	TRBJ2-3	TGTGCCAGCAGTTTAGTAGCGGCTAGTCAAGATACGCAGTATTTT	CASSLVAASQDTQYF
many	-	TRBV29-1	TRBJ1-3	TGCAGCGTAGGCACTTCTAGCTCTGGAAACACCATATATTTT	CSVGTSSSGNTIYF
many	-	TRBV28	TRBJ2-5	TGTGCCAGCAGTTTAGGTCCACAGGGCATCCAAGAGACCCAGTACTTC	CASSLGPQGIQETQYF
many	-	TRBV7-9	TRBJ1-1	TGTGCCAGCAGCTTAGATTTGGGGGACACTGAAGCTTTCTTT	CASSLDLGDTEAFF